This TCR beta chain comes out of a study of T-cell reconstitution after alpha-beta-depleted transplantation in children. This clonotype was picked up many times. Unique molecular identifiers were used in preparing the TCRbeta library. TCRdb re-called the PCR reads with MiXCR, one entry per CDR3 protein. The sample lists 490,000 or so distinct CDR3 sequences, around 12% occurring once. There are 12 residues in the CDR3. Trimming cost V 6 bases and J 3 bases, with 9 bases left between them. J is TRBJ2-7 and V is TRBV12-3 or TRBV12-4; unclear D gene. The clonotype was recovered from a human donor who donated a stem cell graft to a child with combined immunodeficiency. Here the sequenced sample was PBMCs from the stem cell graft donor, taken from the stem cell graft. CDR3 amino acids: CASSLLSYEQYF. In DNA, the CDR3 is TGTGCCAGCAGCTTACTAAGCTACGAGCAGTACTTC.